Following are 12 T cell receptor beta chains from one sample sequenced in a study of blood T cell repertoires in COVID-19. Clones were read by immunoSEQ multiplex PCR, and TCRdb kept only the in-frame ones, dropping some. Of around 170,000 clones detected, 86% appear once; the ten largest clones hold around 8.6%. The source material was PBMCs or T cells enriched from blood (not recorded which). These receptors all come from a woman aged 25-40 years who had recovered from COVID-19.

The chain has TRBV28 and TRBJ1-5, with 10 bases fitting TRBD1. The CDR3 has 17 amino acids. Per the germline V gene, CDR1 is MDHEN and CDR2 is SYDVKM. The trim removed 5 bases at V and 7 bases at J, leaving 14 bases unmatched. In DNA form, the CDR3 reads TGTGCCAGCAGTAGGGACAGGGGCCAGGGTTGGAGGCAGCCCCAGCATTTT. It translates to CASSRDRGQGWRQPQHF.

The chain uses TRBV29-1 and TRBJ2-4; 7 bases line up with TRBD1. Germline V gene lookup returns CDR1 SQVTM and CDR2 ANQGSEA. Trimming took 6 bases from V and 8 from J; bases not matched to a gene: 10. CDR3 length: 13 amino acids. Here the CDR3 DNA reads TGCAGCGTGCAGCCGGGACAGTGGGACATTCAGTACTTC. Encoded protein: CSVQPGQWDIQYF.

In its sample, this clone was seen once. The chain carries TRBV7-8 and TRBJ2-1; possible D gene TRBD2, 5 bases. The CDR3 contains 16 residues. Germline-derived CDR1 and CDR2 are SGHVS and FQNEAQ. V lost 4 bases, J lost 9 bases, and 22 bases lay in between. In nucleotides, the CDR3 is TGTGCCAGCAGCTCCGGCCCGCTAGCACGACACTTTGAGCAGTTCTTC. Translating it yields CASSSGPLARHFEQFF.

The rearrangement links TRBV9 to TRBJ1-2; 9 bases fit TRBD1. V shed 3 bases, J shed 4 bases, and the junction held 7 bases outside the gene matches. The germline CDR1 and CDR2 sequences are SGDLS and YYNGEE. There are 15 residues in the CDR3. In nucleotides, the CDR3 is TGTGCCAGCAGCGCCGTGACAGGGGGTCCCTATGGCTACACCTTC. Protein: CASSAVTGGPYGYTF.

J is TRBJ2-3 and V is TRBV7-8, with 12 bases identical to TRBD2. V dropped 5 bases and J dropped 5; count of bases not matched to a gene: 8. The germline CDR1 and CDR2 sequences are SGHVS and FQNEAQ. This CDR3 has 16 amino acids. CDR3 nucleotides: TGTGCCAGCAGCCAGACTCCGGGACTAGCGGGAGATACGCAGTATTTT. Protein: CASSQTPGLAGDTQYF.

The chain is built from TRBV13 and TRBJ2-1; 11 bases line up with TRBD2. The CDR3 is 15 residues long. V lost 5 bases and J lost 7; bases outside the gene matches: 7. CDR1 PRHDT and CDR2 FYEKMQ come from the germline V gene (reference sequence). The CDR3 nucleotides are TGTGCCAGCAGCCCTCTAGCGGGAGGCGGAAATGAGCAGTTCTTC. It encodes CASSPLAGGGNEQFF.

The J gene is TRBJ1-3, the V gene TRBV4-1, with 7 bases that match TRBD1. Looked up from germline, CDR1 is MGHRA and CDR2 is YSYEKL. The CDR3 sequence is 20 residues long. V shed 1 base, J shed 0 bases, and the junction held 15 bases outside the gene matches. The CDR3 spells CASSQVDRLPRISSGNTIYF. For the CDR3, the DNA is TGCGCCAGCAGCCAAGTGGACAGGCTACCCCGCATTAGCTCTGGAAACACCATATATTTT.

The chain employs TRBV5-6 and TRBJ1-6, with unresolved D. This CDR3 contains 11 residues. Trimming removed 0 bases from V and 14 bases from J, with 6 bases in between. Per germline, CDR1 SGHDT and CDR2 YYEEEE. The CDR3 sequence: CASSLAGSLHF. The CDR3 bases are TGTGCCAGCAGCTTGGCCGGGTCCCTCCACTTT.

J is TRBJ1-3 and V is TRBV29-1; the D gene is possibly TRBD1 (5 bases). The CDR3 has 13 residues. Germline CDR1 is SQVTM and CDR2 is ANQGSEA. V lost 4 bases, J lost 1 base, and 8 bases lay in between. CDR3 protein: CSVGGVSGNTIYF. As DNA, the CDR3 is TGCAGCGTTGGGGGGGTTTCTGGAAACACCATATATTTT.

The chain combines TRBV28 with TRBJ1-2; D remains unclear. V lost 5 bases to trimming and J lost 2 bases, with 6 bases between them. The CDR3 contains 12 residues. The germline V gene has CDR1 MDHEN and CDR2 SYDVKM. DNA of the CDR3: TGTGCCAGCAGTACCGAGAACTATGGCTACACCTTC. Translating gives CASSTENYGYTF.

V usage is TRBV9 and J usage is TRBJ2-2, with 9 bases identical to TRBD1. CDR3 length: 20 amino acids. V gave up 3 bases and J gave up 5 bases; unmatched junction bases: 20. Germline CDR1 is SGDLS and CDR2 is YYNGEE. This chain's CDR3 is CASSGFGQGRSHSGTGELFF. The DNA for the CDR3 is TGTGCCAGCAGCGGATTTGGACAGGGGAGGTCCCATAGTGGGACCGGGGAGCTGTTTTTT.

The DNA for the CDR3 is TGTGCCAGCTTGAGGGACTTCGACCCCCTCAATGAGCAGTTCTTC. As protein: CASLRDFDPLNEQFF. The rearrangement uses TRBV28 and TRBJ2-1; D perhaps matches TRBD2 (6 bases). Germline V lookup: CDR1 MDHEN, CDR2 SYDVKM. The CDR3 extends over 15 amino acids. The ends were cut back, 8 bases at V and 6 bases at J, with 20 bases in the middle.